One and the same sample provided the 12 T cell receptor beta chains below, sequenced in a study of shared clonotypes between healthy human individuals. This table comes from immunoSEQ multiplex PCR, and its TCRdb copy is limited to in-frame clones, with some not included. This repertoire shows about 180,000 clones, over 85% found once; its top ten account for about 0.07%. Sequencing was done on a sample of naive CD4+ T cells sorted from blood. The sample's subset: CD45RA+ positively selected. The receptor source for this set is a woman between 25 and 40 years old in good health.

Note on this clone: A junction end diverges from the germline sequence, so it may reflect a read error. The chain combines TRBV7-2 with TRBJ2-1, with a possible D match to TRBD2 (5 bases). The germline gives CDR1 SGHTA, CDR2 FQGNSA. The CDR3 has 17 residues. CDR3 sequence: CASNLALEGLSYNEQFF. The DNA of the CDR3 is TGTGCCAGCAACTTAGCCCTTGAGGGCTTAAGCTACAATGAGCAGTTCTTC. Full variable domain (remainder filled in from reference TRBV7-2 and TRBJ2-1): GAGVSQSPSNKVTEKGKDVELRCDPISGHTALYWYRQSLGQGLEFLIYFQGNSAPDKSGLPSDRFSAERTGGSVSTLTIQRTQQEDSAVYLCASNLALEGLSYNEQFFGPGTRLTVL.

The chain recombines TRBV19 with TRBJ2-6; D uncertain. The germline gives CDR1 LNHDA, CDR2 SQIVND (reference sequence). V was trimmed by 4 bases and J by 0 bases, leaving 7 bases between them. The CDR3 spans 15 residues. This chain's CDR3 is CASSKTFSGANVLTF. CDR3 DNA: TGTGCCAGTAGTAAGACCTTCTCTGGGGCCAACGTCCTGACTTTC.

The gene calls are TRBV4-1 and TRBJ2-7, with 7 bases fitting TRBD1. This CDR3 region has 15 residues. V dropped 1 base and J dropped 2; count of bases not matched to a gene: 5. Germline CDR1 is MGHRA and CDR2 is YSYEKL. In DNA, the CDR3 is TGCGCCAGCAGCCAAGTCGGGACAGTCGCCTACGAGCAGTACTTC. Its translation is CASSQVGTVAYEQYF.

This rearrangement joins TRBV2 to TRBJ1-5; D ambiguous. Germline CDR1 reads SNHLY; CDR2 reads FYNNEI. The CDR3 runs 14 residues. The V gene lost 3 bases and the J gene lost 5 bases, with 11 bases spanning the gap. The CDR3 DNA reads TGTGCCAGCAGTGACCGGACCGCCGATCAGCCCCAGCATTTT. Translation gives CASSDRTADQPQHF.

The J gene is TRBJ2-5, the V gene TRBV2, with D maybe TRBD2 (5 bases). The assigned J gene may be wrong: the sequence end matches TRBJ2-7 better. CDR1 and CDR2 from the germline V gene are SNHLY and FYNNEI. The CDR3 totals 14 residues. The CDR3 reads CASSEALAYYEQYF. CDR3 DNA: TGTGCCAGCAGTGAAGCGCTAGCCTATTACGAGCAGTACTTC.

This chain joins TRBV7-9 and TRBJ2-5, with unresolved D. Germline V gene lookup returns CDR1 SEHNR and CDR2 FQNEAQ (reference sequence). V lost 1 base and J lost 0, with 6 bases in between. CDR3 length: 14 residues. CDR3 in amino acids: CASSLGTNQETQYF. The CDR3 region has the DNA TGTGCCAGCAGCTTAGGAACAAACCAAGAGACCCAGTACTTC.

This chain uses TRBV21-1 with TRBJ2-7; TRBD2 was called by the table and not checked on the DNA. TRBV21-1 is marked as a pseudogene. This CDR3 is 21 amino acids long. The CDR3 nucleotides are TGTGCCAGCAGCAAAAAGCGTCTGAGGCTAGCGGGAGGATTAGGATCCTACGAGCAGTACTTC. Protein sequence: CASSKKRLRLAGGLGSYEQYF.

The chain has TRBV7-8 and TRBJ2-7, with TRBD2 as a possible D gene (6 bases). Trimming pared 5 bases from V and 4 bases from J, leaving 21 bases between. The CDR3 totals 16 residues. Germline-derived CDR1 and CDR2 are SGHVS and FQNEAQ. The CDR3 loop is CASSRTRSGLGYEQYF. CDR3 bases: TGTGCCAGCAGCAGGACTCGGTCGGGACTGGGATACGAGCAGTACTTC.

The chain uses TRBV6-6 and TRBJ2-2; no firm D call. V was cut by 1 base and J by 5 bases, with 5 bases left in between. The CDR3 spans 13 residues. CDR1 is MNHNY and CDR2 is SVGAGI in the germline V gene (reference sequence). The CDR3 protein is CASSYWGTGELFF. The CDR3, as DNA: TGTGCCAGCAGTTACTGGGGTACCGGGGAGCTGTTTTTT.

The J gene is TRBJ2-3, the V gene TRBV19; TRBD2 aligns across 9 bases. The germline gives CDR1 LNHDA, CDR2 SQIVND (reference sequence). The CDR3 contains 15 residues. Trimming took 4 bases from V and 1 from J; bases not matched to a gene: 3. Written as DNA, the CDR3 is TGTGCCAGTAGTAGGCGGGAGGGCCGCACAGATACGCAGTATTTT. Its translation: CASSRREGRTDTQYF. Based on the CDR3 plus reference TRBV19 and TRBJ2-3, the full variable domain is DGGITQSPKYLFRKEGQNVTLSCEQNLNHDAMYWYRQDPGQGLRLIYYSQIVNDFQKGDIAEGYSVSREKKESFPLTVTSAQKNPTAFYLCASSRREGRTDTQYFGPGTRLTVL.

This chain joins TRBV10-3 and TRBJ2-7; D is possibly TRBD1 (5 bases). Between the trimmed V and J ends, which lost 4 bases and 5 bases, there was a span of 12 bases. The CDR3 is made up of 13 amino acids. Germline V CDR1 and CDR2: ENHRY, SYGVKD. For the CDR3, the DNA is TGTGCCATCAGTGGCAGGGCTGTGCACGAGCAGTACTTC. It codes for CAISGRAVHEQYF.

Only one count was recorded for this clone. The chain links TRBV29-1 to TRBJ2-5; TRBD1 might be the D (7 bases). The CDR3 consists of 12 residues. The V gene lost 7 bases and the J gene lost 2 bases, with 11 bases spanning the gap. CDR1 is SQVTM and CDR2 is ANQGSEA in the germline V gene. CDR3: CSAGDRQETQYF. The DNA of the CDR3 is TGCAGCGCGGGGGACAGACAAGAGACCCAGTACTTC.